The clone carrying this T cell receptor beta chain was picked up many times. MiXCR was run by TCRdb on the RT-PCR reads, yielding one entry per CDR3 protein. The sample lists about 960,000 distinct CDR3 sequences, more than 15% occurring once. The source of the sample is a study of patients and donors after allogeneic stem cell transplantation. CDR3 length: 14 residues. With 5 bases clipped from V and 6 bases from J, the junction kept 8 bases outside the gene matches. This TCR came from a human donor who was either an allogeneic HSCT recipient or a stem cell or donor lymphocyte infusion donor (not recorded which). It is not recorded whose cells these are; they may come from a transplant donor. Source material: blood, either unsorted or a sorted T cell fraction (not recorded which). The chain links TRBV12-3 or TRBV12-4 to TRBJ2-7; TRBD1 matches 9 bases. CDR3 residues: CASSRPGQGSEQYF. CDR3 DNA sequence: TGTGCCAGCAGTCGACCGGGACAGGGTTCCGAGCAGTACTTC.